This T cell receptor (beta chain) appears in the sequencing data of a study of vaccination effects on CD4 cells after COVID-19. As for the study in general: All study participants received two doses of BNT162b2 or mRNA-1273 vaccine.

Sequencing used immunoSEQ multiplex PCR; TCRdb keeps in-frame clones, though not all of them. Among 70,000 or so clones, around 70% were seen once, and the ten largest hold about 5%. For this clone: Its antigen is as yet unknown.

Using viral peptide pools, the ViraFEST assay grew out antigen-specific CD4+ T cells prior to sequencing. Following culture for roughly 10 days, CD4+ T cells were isolated. Confirmation by PCR established that the person had SARS-CoV-2 infection between March and December 2020. Material: CD4+ T cells from PBMCs cultured with HIV peptides, obtained before COVID-19 vaccination. Subset denoted: HIV-1 Nef peptide pool negative control/reference culture. This sequence originates from a human donor who had a prior SARS-CoV-2 infection.

The CDR3 is CASSMNPGPGYEQYF. The CDR3 nucleotides are TGTGCCAGCAGCATGAACCCGGGACCGGGCTACGAGCAGTACTTC. The V call is TRBV5-4, the J call TRBJ2-7; D is possibly TRBD1 or TRBD2 (5 bases each). V dropped 4 bases and J dropped 3 bases, with 17 bases sitting between them. The CDR3 extends over 15 amino acids. The germline CDR1 and CDR2 sequences are SGHNT and YYREEE (reference sequence).